This TCR beta chain appears in the sequencing data of a study of blood T cells in healthy people across ages. A second about 6 to 12 cycle PCR used barcoded and J-beta primers. Any given sample supplied a minimum of 2.5 million CDR3-containing paired-end reads. TCRdb used MiXCR to reprocess the 5' RACE reads, holding one entry per CDR3 protein. The data show some 760,000 distinct CDR3 sequences, roughly 25% seen once. V lost 4 bases and J 7 bases, leaving 10 bases between the germline ends. The CDR3 extends over 12 amino acids. The germline V gene has CDR1 MGHRA and CDR2 YSYEKL. The data were also submitted as part of a second study, on T cells of mothers and their children. Per that study: Donors were three healthy Caucasian mothers and their six children. Overlap ran slightly, non-significantly higher for related than unrelated mother-child pairs.

The clonotype was recovered from a boy under 18 in good health. Sequencing input: blood. The V gene is TRBV4-1, the J gene TRBJ1-1, with D unresolved. The CDR3 sequence: CASSRVDNEAFF. The CDR3 nucleotides are TGCGCCAGCAGCCGAGTCGACAATGAAGCTTTCTTT.